This T cell receptor beta chain was sequenced for a study of siplizumab effects on memory and regulatory T cells. Study conclusions and caveats: On average, about 72% of mappable alloreactive CD4+ clones were Treg-derived under siplizumab, against about 25% in controls. Proliferating CD4+ or CD8+ clones, roughly 75-95% of them, lacked an assignable naive or memory phenotype. The study found that siplizumab significantly reduced alloreactive sequences traceable to unstimulated CD4+ memory cells.

The assay looked at 100,000 or so TCR templates in each sample. Sequencing was performed with immunoSEQ multiplex PCR; in TCRdb, only in-frame clones are kept and a portion is missing. In the table there are 65,000 to 70,000 clones, about 90% of which are singletons. As to this clone: Its matching antigen is unknown.

The germline gives CDR1 MGHRA, CDR2 YSYEKL. This CDR3 spans 15 amino acids. With 8 bases clipped from V and 8 bases from J, the junction kept 8 bases outside the gene matches. The rearrangement joins TRBV4-1 to TRBJ2-2; 13 nucleotides agree with TRBD2. The sequence derives from a human donor in good health. The sequencing sample was made of Tregs sorted from blood. The CDR3 loop is CASHWTSGSSGELFF. In DNA, the CDR3 is TGCGCCAGCCATTGGACTAGCGGGAGCTCAGGGGAGCTGTTTTTT.